The 13 T cell receptor beta chains given below trace back to one sample, sequenced in a study of cytomegalovirus exposure and HLA in healthy donors. Sequenced by immunoSEQ multiplex PCR; TCRdb stores in-frame clones only, minus some. This table holds some 330,000 clones, 86% found once. Source material: PBMCs. Receptors originate from a young woman in good health and CMV-seronegative.

The J gene is TRBJ1-5, the V gene TRBV2, with TRBD1 matching 8 bases. V lost 6 bases and J lost 2; bases outside the gene matches: 6. This CDR3 spans 15 amino acids. CDR1 SNHLY and CDR2 FYNNEI come from the germline V gene. The CDR3 DNA sequence: TGTGCCAGCAGAGACAGGGGAGGCGGCAATCAGCCCCAGCATTTT. It codes for CASRDRGGGNQPQHF.

The V gene is TRBV4-1, the J gene TRBJ2-1, with 7 bases matching TRBD2. Germline V gives CDR1 MGHRA, CDR2 YSYEKL. The V segment lost 4 bases and the J segment 4 bases; nucleotides outside the gene matches: 4. The CDR3 is made up of 14 amino acids. The CDR3 DNA reads as TGCGCCAGCAGCCGGGGAGGGCGGTACAATGAGCAGTTCTTC. This sequence encodes CASSRGGRYNEQFF.

The chain has TRBV27 and TRBJ2-1; TRBD2 matches at 11 bases. The CDR3 has 15 amino acids. V dropped 4 bases and J dropped 8; count of bases not matched to a gene: 7. CDR1 MNHEY and CDR2 SMNVEV come from the germline V gene (reference sequence). This chain's CDR3 is CASSSILAGDDEQFF. Here the CDR3 DNA reads TGTGCCAGCAGTTCAATACTAGCGGGAGATGATGAGCAGTTCTTC.

This chain joins TRBV7-2 and TRBJ2-3; perhaps TRBD2 as D (5 bases). The CDR3 length is 12 residues. V was pared by 5 bases and J by 4 bases, with 7 bases between. Germline V lookup: CDR1 SGHTA, CDR2 FQGNSA. DNA of the CDR3: TGTGCCAGCAGCAAAGCGGCAGATACGCAGTATTTT. Amino acids: CASSKAADTQYF. The complete variable domain, with remaining parts taken from reference TRBV7-2 and TRBJ2-3, reads GAGVSQSPSNKVTEKGKDVELRCDPISGHTALYWYRQSLGQGLEFLIYFQGNSAPDKSGLPSDRFSAERTGGSVSTLTIQRTQQEDSAVYLCASSKAADTQYFGPGTRLTVL.

V is TRBV7-2 and J is TRBJ2-7; TRBD2 agrees at 10 bases. Losses at the gene ends were 4 bases for V and 4 bases for J; bases not matched to a gene: 4. Per germline, CDR1 SGHTA and CDR2 FQGNSA. There are 14 residues in the CDR3. CDR3 residues: CASSSSAGGYEQYF. Here the CDR3 DNA reads TGTGCCAGCAGCTCCTCAGCGGGAGGGTACGAGCAGTACTTC.

This clone was detected only a few times. V is TRBV27 and J is TRBJ1-2; 9 bases line up with TRBD1. The CDR3 contains 13 residues. The junction had 4 bases not matched to a gene; V was cut back by 4 bases and J by 7 bases. Germline CDR1 MNHEY, CDR2 SMNVEV (reference sequence). The CDR3 region has the DNA TGTGCCAGCAGTTCCGGACAGGGGTTTGGCTACACCTTC. This gives the protein CASSSGQGFGYTF.

V gene TRBV18 combines with J gene TRBJ2-7, with D possibly matching TRBD2 (6 bases). The CDR3 is 14 amino acids. Germline CDR1 and CDR2: KGHSH and LQKENI. V was cut by 11 bases and J by 4 bases, with 21 bases left in between. This CDR3 is CASSWDSSQYEQYF. CDR3 DNA: TGTGCCTCAAGCTGGGACTCAAGCCAGTACGAGCAGTACTTC.

V and J are TRBV7-6 and TRBJ2-7; 16 nucleotides match TRBD2. The V and J ends lost 5 bases and 3 bases, in that order; junction bases with no gene match: 16. The CDR3 extends over 20 amino acids. In germline, CDR1 is SGHVS, CDR2 FNYEAQ. Here the CDR3 reads CASSITGTSGRAILYYEQYF. In DNA form, the CDR3 reads TGTGCCAGCAGCATCACCGGGACTAGCGGGAGGGCGATACTCTACTACGAGCAGTACTTC.

The rearrangement links TRBV19 to TRBJ2-7; 10 bases are a match to TRBD2. V dropped 1 base and J dropped 3; count of bases not matched to a gene: 3. The CDR3 is made up of 15 amino acids. The germline gives CDR1 LNHDA, CDR2 SQIVND (reference sequence). The CDR3 sequence is CASSIVPSGSYEQYF. Here the CDR3 DNA reads TGTGCCAGTAGTATAGTTCCTAGCGGGAGCTACGAGCAGTACTTC. The entire variable domain, with the rest obtained from reference TRBV19 and TRBJ2-7, is as follows: DGGITQSPKYLFRKEGQNVTLSCEQNLNHDAMYWYRQDPGQGLRLIYYSQIVNDFQKGDIAEGYSVSREKKESFPLTVTSAQKNPTAFYLCASSIVPSGSYEQYFGPGTRLTVT.

The rearrangement links TRBV11-2 to TRBJ2-7; D perhaps matches TRBD1 (6 bases). The CDR3 sequence is 15 residues long. The V gene lost 5 bases and the J gene lost 5 bases, with 19 bases spanning the gap. Germline V gives CDR1 SGHAT, CDR2 FQNNGV. The CDR3 bases are TGTGCCAGCAGCCCGTTTGGGGCAGGGGATCACGAGCAGTACTTC. Protein product: CASSPFGAGDHEQYF.

With respect to this clone: Other DNA sequences in the same sample also yield this CDR3. This chain joins TRBV7-3 and TRBJ2-1, with TRBD2 matching over 9 bases. Trimming removed 2 bases from V and 6 bases from J; junction bases left unmatched: 5. The CDR3 loop spans 15 amino acids. Germline V CDR1 and CDR2: SGHTA, FQGTGA. CDR3 sequence: CASSLSAGGSNEQFF. DNA of the CDR3: TGTGCCAGCAGCTTATCTGCGGGAGGGAGCAATGAGCAGTTCTTC.

V is TRBV5-1 and J is TRBJ1-2, with TRBD1 identical over 10 bases. The CDR3 is made up of 15 amino acids. Germline CDR1 SGHRS, CDR2 YFSETQ. V lost 1 base and J lost 3; bases outside the gene matches: 3. The CDR3 loop reads CASSLFGTGDYGYTF. The CDR3 DNA is TGCGCCAGCAGCTTGTTTGGGACAGGGGACTATGGCTACACCTTC. Combining the CDR3 with reference TRBV5-1 and TRBJ1-2 gives the whole variable domain KAGVTQTPRYLIKTRGQQVTLSCSPISGHRSVSWYQQTPGQGLQFLFEYFSETQRNKGNFPGRFSGRQFSNSRSEMNVSTLELGDSALYLCASSLFGTGDYGYTFGSGTRLTVV.

V and J are TRBV6-1 and TRBJ1-4; TRBD1 aligns across 8 bases. The CDR3 contains 13 residues. The germline V gene has CDR1 MNHNS and CDR2 SASEGT. The V segment lost 7 bases and the J segment 7 bases; nucleotides outside the gene matches: 5. The CDR3: CASNRGWGEKLFF. CDR3 nucleotide sequence: TGTGCCAGCAACAGGGGGTGGGGTGAAAAACTGTTTTTT.